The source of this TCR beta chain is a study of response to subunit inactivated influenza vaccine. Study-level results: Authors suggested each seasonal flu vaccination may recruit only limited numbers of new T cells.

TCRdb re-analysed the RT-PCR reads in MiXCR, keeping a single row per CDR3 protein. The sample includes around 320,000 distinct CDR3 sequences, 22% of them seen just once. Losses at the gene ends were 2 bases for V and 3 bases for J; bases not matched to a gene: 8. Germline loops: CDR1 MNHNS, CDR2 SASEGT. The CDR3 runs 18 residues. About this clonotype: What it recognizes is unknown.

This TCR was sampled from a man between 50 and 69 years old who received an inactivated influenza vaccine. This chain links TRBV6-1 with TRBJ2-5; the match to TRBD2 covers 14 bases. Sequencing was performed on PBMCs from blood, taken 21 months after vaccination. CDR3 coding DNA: TGTGCCAGCAGTGAATTGACTAGCGGGAGGGCGTTAAAAGAGACCCAGTACTTC. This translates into CASSELTSGRALKETQYF.